This T cell receptor beta chain was sequenced during a study of shared clonotypes between healthy human individuals. Study-wide results and limits: Memory subsets generally showed smaller estimated richness than naive subsets did. Lower generation probabilities were found for non-shared clonotypes than for those shared by all four donors.

Germline assignment: CDR1 MNHEY and CDR2 SMNVEV (reference sequence). The CDR3 sequence is 14 residues long. V lost 2 bases and J lost 6; bases outside the gene matches: 1. For this clone: The antigen remains undetermined.

The table came from immunoSEQ multiplex PCR; TCRdb's copy has only in-frame clones and leaves some out. The table has nearly 2 million clones, 85% to 95% seen once. Terminally differentiated effector memory CD45RA+ cells were excluded from the naive CD8 cells, which were CD45RO-negative and positively selected for CCR7. This chain joins TRBV27 and TRBJ2-1; 10 bases match TRBD2. The source of this sequence is a man aged 18 to 30 in good health. The sample was naive CD8+ T cells sorted from blood. The CDR3 spells CASSLGTSVNEQFF. CDR3 coding DNA: TGTGCCAGCAGTTTAGGGACTAGCGTCAATGAGCAGTTCTTC.